The present T cell receptor beta chain was sequenced within a study of OX40 agonist ivuxolimab in advanced cancers. On the study more broadly: Of the patients, three showed partial responses, one with hepatocellular carcinoma and two with cutaneous melanoma. Broader study findings: At 0.1 to 3.0 mg/kg, CD4+ and CD8+ blood T cells expanded clonally by week 6.

The repertoire was sequenced with immunoSEQ multiplex PCR; TCRdb's copy has only in-frame clones and lacks some. The sample lists over 65,000 clones, roughly 84% occurring once. With 4 bases removed from V and 5 bases from J, the gap between germline ends came to 21 bases. Per the germline V gene, CDR1 is MNHNS and CDR2 is SASEGT. The CDR3 loop spans 18 amino acids. Concerning this clone itself: Its antigen is still unknown.

This TCR was sampled from an adult with an advanced solid tumor such as melanoma, head and neck, liver or kidney cancer. The chain recombines TRBV6-1 with TRBJ2-6; tentatively, D is TRBD2 (5 bases). This specimen consisted of CD4+ or CD8+ T cells sorted from blood, obtained in a trial of the OX40 agonist ivuxolimab. The CDR3 region has the DNA TGTGCCAGCAGTGTCCGATCTCTAGCACAAAGTCGGGCCAACGTCCTGACTTTC. Protein sequence: CASSVRSLAQSRANVLTF.